A single sample is the source of the 23 T cell receptor beta chains below, sequenced in a study of T cells in Graves' hyperthyroidism and ophthalmopathy. From RNA transcripts, TCR beta CDR3 regions were amplified. The HTBI primer set was used in a first-round RT-PCR of the TCR CDR3. Using its own MiXCR run on the multiplex PCR reads, TCRdb lists one record per CDR3 protein. The sample carries approximately 300,000 distinct CDR3 sequences, approximately 15% recorded once. Sequencing was performed on blood. These receptors were obtained from a woman aged 55-75 years with Graves' ophthalmopathy.

This clonotype was seen more than once but under ten times. The chain carries TRBV11-2 and TRBJ1-1; 8 bases line up with TRBD1. Germline assignment: CDR1 SGHAT and CDR2 FQNNGV. CDR3 length equals 17 residues. J lost 5 bases, V lost 6 bases, and 17 bases had no gene match. The CDR3 DNA follows: TGTGCCAGCAGAACTAATCAGGGGGCGCTAAGTGGGACTGAAGCTTTCTTT. Translation gives CASRTNQGALSGTEAFF.

The rearrangement links TRBV19 to TRBJ1-1, with 8 positions matching TRBD1. J gave up 5 bases and V 6 bases, and 14 bases lay outside the gene matches. The CDR3 is 16 residues long. Germline V gives CDR1 LNHDA, CDR2 SQIVND (reference sequence). The CDR3 reads CASRGGTGDGRTEAFF. As DNA, the CDR3 is TGTGCCAGTAGAGGGGGGACAGGTGACGGCAGAACTGAAGCTTTCTTT.

This clonotype was detected many times. The chain employs TRBV7-3 and TRBJ2-5; D possibly uses TRBD1 or TRBD2 (5 bases each). Germline V gives CDR1 SGHTA, CDR2 FQGTGA. Trimming removed 3 bases from V and 5 bases from J, with 10 bases in between. This CDR3 contains 13 residues. CDR3 protein: CASSLGVRETQYF. DNA for the CDR3: TGTGCCAGCAGCTTGGGGGTGCGGGAGACCCAGTACTTC.

This clonotype was detected ten times or more. This sequence joins TRBV7-3 and TRBJ2-5; D is ambiguous. CDR1 is SGHTA and CDR2 is FQGTGA in the germline V gene. The CDR3 contains 13 residues. Trimming cost V 0 bases and J 7 bases, with 9 bases left between them. CDR3 protein: CASSLTLSGTQYF. The CDR3 nucleotides read TGTGCCAGCAGCTTAACTCTCTCCGGGACCCAGTACTTC.

The chain uses TRBV20-1 and TRBJ2-3, with 7 bases aligning to TRBD2. The CDR3 runs 13 residues. CDR1 and CDR2 (germline): DFQATT, SNEGSKA (reference sequence). Trimming removed 0 bases from V and 5 bases from J; junction bases left unmatched: 2. This CDR3 is CSARDLAVDTQYF. Written as DNA, the CDR3 is TGCAGTGCTAGAGATCTAGCGGTAGATACGCAGTATTTT.

The genes are TRBV4-3 and TRBJ1-2; a possible D gene is TRBD1 (5 bases). Germline V CDR1 and CDR2: LGHNA, YSLEER. This CDR3 has 15 amino acids. V was trimmed by 0 bases and J by 4 bases, leaving 12 bases between them. The CDR3 here is CASSQEWQGTYGYTF. In DNA, the CDR3 is TGCGCCAGCAGCCAAGAATGGCAGGGAACCTATGGCTACACCTTC.

This clonotype has ten or more counts. J is TRBJ1-1 and V is TRBV6-1; D unresolved. Germline V gene lookup returns CDR1 MNHNS and CDR2 SASEGT. CDR3 length: 13 amino acids. V was cut by 5 bases and J by 1 base, with 8 bases left in between. CDR3 bases: TGTGCCAGCAGTTCAGACAAGAACACTGAAGCTTTCTTT. Residues: CASSSDKNTEAFF.

This clonotype has at least ten counts. This chain joins TRBV7-2 and TRBJ2-7; a possible D gene is TRBD1 (6 bases). In germline, CDR1 is SGHTA, CDR2 FQGNSA. Trimming stripped 5 bases from V and 2 bases from J, with 13 bases between. This CDR3 is 14 amino acids long. The CDR3 spells CASSRFRGAYEQYF. CDR3 DNA: TGTGCCAGCAGCCGTTTCAGGGGAGCCTACGAGCAGTACTTC.

This sequence joins TRBV3-1 and TRBJ2-7; D call uncertain. Looked up from germline, CDR1 is LGHDT and CDR2 is YNNKEL (reference sequence). The V end lost 2 bases, the J end lost 3 bases, and 8 bases lay between the germline ends. The CDR3 contains 13 residues. The CDR3, as DNA: TGTGCCAGCAGCCAACGAGCGTTCTACGAGCAGTACTTC. It is translated as CASSQRAFYEQYF.

This clonotype showed up just a few times. The rearrangement joins TRBV6-2 or TRBV6-3 to TRBJ2-6; 8 bases match TRBD1. There are 17 residues in the CDR3. Germline CDR1 and CDR2: MNHEY and SVGEGT. Losses at the gene ends were 2 bases for V and 2 bases for J; bases not matched to a gene: 5. Here the CDR3 DNA reads TGTGCCAGCAGTTACCGGACAGGGAAGGCTGGGGCCAACGTCCTGACTTTC. Its translation is CASSYRTGKAGANVLTF.

The chain carries TRBV19 and TRBJ1-2; D possibly corresponds to TRBD1 (6 bases). V shed 8 bases and J shed 7 bases, with 20 bases lying between them. The germline V gene has CDR1 LNHDA and CDR2 SQIVND (reference sequence). CDR3 length equals 14 residues. The CDR3 sequence: CASRYQGRSGGYTF. The CDR3 DNA is TGTGCCAGTCGATATCAGGGGCGAAGTGGTGGCTACACCTTC.

At least ten counts were recorded for this clonotype. The chain couples TRBV27 to TRBJ2-2, with D tentatively TRBD1 (6 bases). Per the germline V gene, CDR1 is MNHEY and CDR2 is SMNVEV (reference sequence). This CDR3 is 16 amino acids long. The V end lost 1 base, the J end lost 0 bases, and 9 bases lay between the germline ends. The CDR3 is CASSLLGQSNTGELFF. In DNA, the CDR3 is TGTGCCAGCAGTTTATTAGGACAGTCGAACACCGGGGAGCTGTTTTTT.

This clonotype was counted between two and nine times. The CDR3, as DNA: TGTGCCAGCAGTTACTCGTGGACCAGGTCTGGAAACACCATATATTTT. This sequence encodes CASSYSWTRSGNTIYF. This sequence joins TRBV6-5 and TRBJ1-3; D not certain. This CDR3 spans 16 amino acids. CDR1 MNHEY and CDR2 SVGAGI come from the germline V gene. V was pared by 0 bases and J by 1 base, with 10 bases between.

This clonotype was detected many times. The chain combines TRBV5-1 with TRBJ2-6, with D maybe TRBD2 (5 bases). CDR1 SGHRS and CDR2 YFSETQ come from the germline V gene. This CDR3 is 13 amino acids long. Trimming stripped 4 bases from V and 3 bases from J, with 5 bases between. In DNA, the CDR3 is TGCGCCAGCAGCGAGGGTGGGGCCAACGTCCTGACTTTC. It encodes CASSEGGANVLTF.

This clonotype was picked up many times. At one end the junction does not follow the germline gene, possibly because of a read error. This chain uses TRBV7-2 with TRBJ1-3, with TRBD1 matching over 7 bases. The CDR3 has 16 amino acids. CDR1 and CDR2 from the germline V gene are SGHTA and FQGNSA. The CDR3 DNA follows: TGTGCCAGCAGCTTGACAGGGACGGGCACCGGAAACACCACATATTTT. Encoded protein: CASSLTGTGTGNTTYF.

As regards this clonotype: Given a much more abundant clone one base away, this may be a read error. The chain has TRBV5-4 and TRBJ2-2; TRBD2 is a possible D gene (6 bases). The CDR3 sequence is 14 residues long. Looked up from germline, CDR1 is SGHNT and CDR2 is YYREEE (reference sequence). V was trimmed by 5 bases and J by 7 bases, leaving 15 bases between them. The DNA of the CDR3 is TGTGCCAGCAGTAGTCCGGGGGTTAGCGGGGAGCTGTTTTTT. This gives the protein CASSSPGVSGELFF.

This clonotype showed up just a few times. The chain uses TRBV6-2 or TRBV6-3 and TRBJ2-1; a weak D match, TRBD2 (6 bases). Trimming left V 2 bases short and J 3 bases short, with 8 bases between. The germline CDR1 and CDR2 sequences are MNHEY and SVGEGT. CDR3 length: 14 residues. The CDR3 loop reads CASSYGGNYNEQFF. The CDR3 nucleotides read TGTGCCAGCAGTTACGGCGGGAACTACAATGAGCAGTTCTTC.

This clonotype was seen a few times. This sequence joins TRBV4-1 and TRBJ2-2, with 10 bases that match TRBD2. Germline loops: CDR1 MGHRA, CDR2 YSYEKL. The CDR3 sequence is 16 residues long. The V and J ends lost 0 bases and 6 bases, in that order; junction bases with no gene match: 4. CDR3 sequence (DNA): TGCGCCAGCAGCCAAGATCCTAGCGGGAGAGCCGGGGAGCTGTTTTTT. This gives the protein CASSQDPSGRAGELFF.

This clonotype has only a few counts. V and J are TRBV9 and TRBJ2-1; 8 bases line up with TRBD2. The CDR3 sequence is 15 residues long. Per germline, CDR1 SGDLS and CDR2 YYNGEE. V gave up 3 bases and J gave up 3 bases; unmatched junction bases: 5. The CDR3 DNA reads as TGTGCCAGCAGCGGCGGGGCGGGAGGCTACAATGAGCAGTTCTTC. Its protein is CASSGGAGGYNEQFF.

Ten or more counts support this clonotype. The chain recombines TRBV5-5 with TRBJ2-1; no firm D call. CDR1 is SGHKS, CDR2 YYEKEE, per germline (reference sequence). CDR3 length equals 15 residues. V dropped 2 bases and J dropped 0 bases, with 9 bases sitting between them. CDR3 sequence reads: CASSFPQTSYNEQFF. In DNA form, the CDR3 reads TGTGCCAGCAGCTTTCCGCAGACCTCCTACAATGAGCAGTTCTTC.

V is TRBV2 and J is TRBJ2-7; 9 nucleotides match TRBD2. This CDR3 is built from 16 residues. The trim removed 6 bases at V and 0 bases at J, leaving 9 bases unmatched. Germline CDR1 SNHLY, CDR2 FYNNEI. The CDR3 loop is CASRGLAGTISYEQYF. CDR3 nucleotide sequence: TGTGCCAGCAGAGGGCTAGCGGGAACGATCTCCTACGAGCAGTACTTC.

This clonotype was seen only a few times. The rearrangement links TRBV20-1 to TRBJ2-3; D gene uncertain. CDR1 and CDR2 (germline): DFQATT, SNEGSKA (reference sequence). V shed 3 bases and J shed 0 bases, with 10 bases lying between them. The CDR3 spans 14 residues. CDR3 residues: CSARSLTSTDTQYF. CDR3 in DNA: TGCAGTGCTAGGTCCCTGACTAGCACAGATACGCAGTATTTT.

This clonotype came up many times. This chain uses TRBV2 with TRBJ1-5, with TRBD1 matching 8 bases. There are 13 residues in the CDR3. Losses at the gene ends were 10 bases for V and 7 bases for J; bases not matched to a gene: 9. CDR1 is SNHLY, CDR2 FYNNEI, per germline. CDR3 amino acids: CATGQDREQPQHF. DNA of the CDR3: TGTGCCACAGGACAGGACAGGGAGCAGCCCCAGCATTTT.